This TCR beta chain was observed in a study of tumor-infiltrating lymphocytes in primary liver carcinoma. Study at large: Yields of productive TCRbeta reads ranged from roughly 3.65 to 7.13 million per sample and were similar across tissue types.

CDR1 and CDR2 (germline): MGHRA, YSYEKL. CDR3 length equals 14 residues. V was trimmed by 1 base and J by 17 bases, leaving 20 bases between them. Researchers generated TCR beta cDNA from around 0.55 ug of total RNA, relying on a constant-region primer. ARM-PCR, slightly modified, supplied the TCR beta libraries through three nested multiplex PCR rounds. Forward primers for TRBV1-TRBV30 and a C-beta reverse primer served the first two PCR rounds, at approximately 10 cycles each. One entry per CDR3 protein results from TCRdb running MiXCR on the multiplex PCR reads. This table holds 250,000 to 400,000 distinct CDR3 sequences, more than 55% found once. The researchers obtained blood RNA from unsorted whole blood and also extracted germline DNA.

Sequenced material: peripheral blood. This TCR derives from a man between 40 and 49 years old with primary liver carcinoma and hepatitis B virus infection. The V call is TRBV4-1, the J call TRBJ2-2; D might be TRBD2 (7 bases). For the CDR3, the DNA is TGCGCCAGCAGCCAAGTCACCACCACCGGGGGGCTTTTTTTT. Encoded protein: CASSQVTTTGGLFF.